The clone carrying this T cell receptor beta chain appeared a few times. These data are taken from a study of blood T cells in healthy people across ages. Looking at the study overall: About one barcoded beta molecule per two T cells was the capture yield of template switching.

The V end lost 4 bases, the J end lost 2 bases, and 9 bases lay between the germline ends. CDR3 length equals 14 residues. Germline CDR1 reads ENHRY; CDR2 reads SYGVKD. It was with a sample-barcoded 5' primer and a J-beta primer mix that a second PCR of roughly 7 to 12 cycles was run. TCRdb re-called the 5' RACE reads through MiXCR, storing one row per CDR3 protein. The data show fewer than 900,000 distinct CDR3 sequences, with roughly 47% seen just once and about 20% held by the top ten. The chain uses TRBV10-3 and TRBJ2-1; D perhaps matches TRBD2 (5 bases). Sequenced: blood. The clonotype comes from a woman aged 60-75 years in good health. CDR3 region: CAISGRTAYNEQFF. CDR3 nucleotide sequence: TGTGCCATCAGTGGGAGGACTGCCTACAATGAGCAGTTCTTC.